This T cell receptor (beta chain) came from a study of lymphopenia after photon versus proton radiotherapy. General study findings and limits: Oligoclonal CD8+ Temra expansion after nadir drove photon patients' diversity drop. Authors raise, but do not show, better survival with proton therapy.

V lost 11 bases to trimming and J lost 4 bases, with 12 bases between them. The CDR3 sequence is 12 residues long. The germline gives CDR1 SEHNR, CDR2 FQNEAQ (reference sequence). Assay: immunoSEQ multiplex PCR; the TCRdb copy retains only in-frame clones and omits some. The sample lists tens of thousands of clones; 87% were seen once. About this clone itself: Antigen specificity is unknown.

The sequencing here drew on peripheral blood, taken from a patient treated with proton-based radiotherapy. This sequence joins TRBV7-9 and TRBJ2-1; D unresolved. The TCR comes from a man older than 75 with esophageal cancer. CDR3 nucleotide sequence: TGTGCCCTTTTGAGCCCTTACAATGAGCAGTTCTTC. It yields the protein CALLSPYNEQFF.